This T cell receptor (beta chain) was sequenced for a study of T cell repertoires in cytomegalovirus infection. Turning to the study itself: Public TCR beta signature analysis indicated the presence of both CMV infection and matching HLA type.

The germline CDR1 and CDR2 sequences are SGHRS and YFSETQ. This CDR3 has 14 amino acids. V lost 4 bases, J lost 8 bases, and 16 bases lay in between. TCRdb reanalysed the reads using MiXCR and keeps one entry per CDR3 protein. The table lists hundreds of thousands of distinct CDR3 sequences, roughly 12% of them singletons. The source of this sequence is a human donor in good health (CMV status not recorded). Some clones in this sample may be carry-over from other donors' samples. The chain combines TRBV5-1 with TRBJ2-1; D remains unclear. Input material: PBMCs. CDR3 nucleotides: TGCGCCAGCAGCCCTCCTTCGGGTCTCGATGAGCAGTTCTTC. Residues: CASSPPSGLDEQFF.